Each of the 7 T cell receptor beta chains below was sequenced from the same sample in a study of CD8 T cells in ankylosing spondylitis. TCRdb re-called the 5' RACE reads with MiXCR, one entry per CDR3 protein. The sample consists of around 150,000 distinct CDR3 sequences, about a sixth of them appearing once. Sequencing was done on a sample of blood, either unsorted or a sorted T cell fraction (not recorded which). The receptors derive from a male donor with ankylosing spondylitis or in good health (not recorded which).

This rearrangement joins TRBV18 to TRBJ2-7, with TRBD2 as a possible D gene (7 bases). The CDR3 loop spans 14 amino acids. Germline loops: CDR1 KGHSH, CDR2 LQKENI. The V end lost 8 bases, the J end lost 0 bases, and 14 bases lay between the germline ends. CDR3 sequence reads: CASKIGGPSYEQYF. The CDR3 coding sequence is TGTGCCAGCAAGATCGGGGGGCCCTCCTACGAGCAGTACTTC. The variable domain in full, completed from reference TRBV18 and TRBJ2-7, reads NAGVMQNPRHLVRRRGQEARLRCSPMKGHSHVYWYRQLPEEGLKFMVYLQKENIIDESGMPKERFSAEFPKEGPSILRIQQVVRGDSAAYFCASKIGGPSYEQYFGPGTRLTVT.

This clonotype was counted many times. This rearrangement joins TRBV20-1 to TRBJ2-1; no firm D call. The V gene lost 4 bases and the J gene lost 0 bases, with 7 bases spanning the gap. The germline V gene has CDR1 DFQATT and CDR2 SNEGSKA (reference sequence). The CDR3 length is 13 residues. The DNA for the CDR3 is TGCAGTGCTACGCGGAGCTCCTACAATGAGCAGTTCTTC. Protein sequence: CSATRSSYNEQFF.

This rearrangement joins TRBV20-1 to TRBJ1-6, with D perhaps matching TRBD1 (5 bases). Per the germline V gene, CDR1 is DFQATT and CDR2 is SNEGSKA (reference sequence). The CDR3 runs to 17 residues. V was cut by 1 base and J by 4 bases, with 17 bases left in between. CDR3 sequence (DNA): TGCAGTGCTAGAGGAGGCGCGGGGGAAAAATATAATTCACCCCTCCACTTT. Protein: CSARGGAGEKYNSPLHF.

This clonotype was detected many times. V gene TRBV29-1 combines with J gene TRBJ2-1; 13 positions agree with TRBD2. J gave up 2 bases and V 2 bases, and 3 bases lay outside the gene matches. Germline V gene lookup returns CDR1 SQVTM and CDR2 ANQGSEA. The CDR3 has 16 residues. The CDR3 DNA reads as TGCAGCGTTGAACCGGGACTAGCGGGGACCTACAATGAGCAGTTCTTC. Its translation is CSVEPGLAGTYNEQFF.

This clonotype has at least ten counts. This chain links TRBV20-1 with TRBJ2-7, with D possibly matching TRBD2 (5 bases). The V end was cut by 1 base, the J end by 3 bases, with 16 bases between. The CDR3 has 15 residues. Germline V gene data show CDR1 as DFQATT and CDR2 as SNEGSKA (reference sequence). CDR3 in DNA: TGCAGTGCTAGAGCCCCACGGGAAAACCGCTACGAGCAGTACTTC. Amino acids: CSARAPRENRYEQYF.

In this sample, this clonotype turned up many times. This chain links TRBV20-1 with TRBJ2-5; TRBD1 matches 7 bases. In germline, CDR1 is DFQATT, CDR2 SNEGSKA (reference sequence). CDR3 size: 13 residues. J gave up 2 bases and V 5 bases, and 5 bases lay outside the gene matches. The CDR3 sequence is CSASDRVQETQYF. For the CDR3, the DNA is TGCAGTGCTTCCGACAGGGTACAAGAGACCCAGTACTTC.

As regards this clonotype: Since a much larger clone is just one base distant, this may be a read error. The V and J genes are TRBV4-1 and TRBJ1-2; maybe TRBD1 (6 bases). CDR1 MGHRA and CDR2 YSYEKL come from the germline V gene. This CDR3 comprises 15 residues. CDR3 DNA sequence: TGCGCCAGCAGCCAAGTGGGCGACAGGCTCTATGACTACACCTTC. It is translated as CASSQVGDRLYDYTF.